The clone carrying this TCR beta chain turned up a few times. Its antigen is as yet unknown. Single cDNA molecules in the library carried unique molecular identifiers attached during preparation. As handled by the study authors: From about 20,000 to 690,000 TCRs were found per sample, with a median of approximately 100,000. From the 5' RACE reads, TCRdb called clonotypes with MiXCR, one entry per CDR3 protein. The V and J calls come from TCRdb's annotation, not from the publication. The table lists under 100,000 distinct CDR3 sequences, less than 20% of them singletons. It was from unfractionated whole blood that total RNA was extracted. The CDR3 has 16 residues. The germline V gene has CDR1 ENHRY and CDR2 SYGVKD. V trimming: 11 bases; J trimming: 0 bases; junction bases outside the gene matches: 13. This sample was taken from a study of human T cells and chemical hapten exposure. Looking at the study overall: Small differences in pooled library volume mainly drove the variation in TCR yields per sample.

Study outcomes and limitations: No change in TCRs above 1 in 1000 frequency was produced by DPC sensitization.

This sequence was found in a female donor in good health. The chain carries TRBV10-3 and TRBJ1-3; 7 bases match TRBD1. CDR3 residues: CAARGQPISSGNTIYF. The CDR3 bases are TGTGCCGCTAGGGGACAGCCCATAAGCTCTGGAAACACCATATATTTT.